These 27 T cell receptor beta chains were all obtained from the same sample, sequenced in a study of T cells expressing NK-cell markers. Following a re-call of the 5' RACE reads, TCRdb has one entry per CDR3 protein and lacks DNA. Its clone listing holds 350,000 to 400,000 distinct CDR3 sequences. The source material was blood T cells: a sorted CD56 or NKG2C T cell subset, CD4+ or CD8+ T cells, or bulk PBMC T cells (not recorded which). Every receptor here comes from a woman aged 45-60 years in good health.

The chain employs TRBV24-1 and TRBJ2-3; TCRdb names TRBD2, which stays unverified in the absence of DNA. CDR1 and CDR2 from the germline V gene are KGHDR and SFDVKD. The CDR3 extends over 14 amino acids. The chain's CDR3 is CATSDPSGTDTQYF.

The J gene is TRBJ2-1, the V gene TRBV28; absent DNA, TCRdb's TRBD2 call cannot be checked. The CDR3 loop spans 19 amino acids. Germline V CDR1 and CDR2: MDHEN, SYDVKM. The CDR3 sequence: CASSPVGGAGVTSYNEQFF.

Here the CDR3 reads CSAPGRLRGTDTQYF. The chain is built from TRBV20-1 and TRBJ2-3; TCRdb picks TRBD2, but there is no DNA to check that call. The CDR3 is 15 residues long. Germline loops: CDR1 DFQATT, CDR2 SNEGSKA (reference sequence).

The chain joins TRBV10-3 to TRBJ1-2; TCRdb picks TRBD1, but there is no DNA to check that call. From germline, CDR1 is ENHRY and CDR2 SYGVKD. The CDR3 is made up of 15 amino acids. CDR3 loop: CAIRDAPGSNYGYTF.

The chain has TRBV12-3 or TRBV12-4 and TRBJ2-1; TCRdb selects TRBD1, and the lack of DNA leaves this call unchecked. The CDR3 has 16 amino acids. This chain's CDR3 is CASSLSRSIPGNEQFF.

CDR3 loop: CAISGRAGDEETQYF. This sequence joins TRBV10-3 and TRBJ2-5; TCRdb returns TRBD2, unconfirmable since there is no DNA. This CDR3 comprises 15 residues. From germline, CDR1 is ENHRY and CDR2 SYGVKD.

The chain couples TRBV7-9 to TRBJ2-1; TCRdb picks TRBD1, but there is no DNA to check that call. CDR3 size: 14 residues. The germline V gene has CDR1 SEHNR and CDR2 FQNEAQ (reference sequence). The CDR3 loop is CASTHPTGPYEQFF.

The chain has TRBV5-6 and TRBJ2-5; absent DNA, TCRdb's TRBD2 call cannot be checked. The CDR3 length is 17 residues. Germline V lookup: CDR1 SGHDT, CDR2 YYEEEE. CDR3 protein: CASSSPSGGVYQETQYF.

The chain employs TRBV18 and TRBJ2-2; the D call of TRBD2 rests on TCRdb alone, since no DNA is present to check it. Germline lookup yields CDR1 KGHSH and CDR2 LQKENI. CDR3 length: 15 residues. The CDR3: CASSPQAGATGELFF.

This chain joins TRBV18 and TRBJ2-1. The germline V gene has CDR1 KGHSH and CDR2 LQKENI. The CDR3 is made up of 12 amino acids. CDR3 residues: CASSPLVSEQFF.

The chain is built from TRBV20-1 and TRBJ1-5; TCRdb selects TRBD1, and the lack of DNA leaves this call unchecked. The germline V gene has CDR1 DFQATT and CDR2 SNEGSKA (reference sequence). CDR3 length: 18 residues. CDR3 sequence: CSARNPTGARASNQPQHF.

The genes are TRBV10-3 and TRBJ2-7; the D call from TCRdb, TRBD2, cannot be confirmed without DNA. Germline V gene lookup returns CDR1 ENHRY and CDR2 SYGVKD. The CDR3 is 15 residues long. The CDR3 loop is CAISEGLAGYYEQYF.

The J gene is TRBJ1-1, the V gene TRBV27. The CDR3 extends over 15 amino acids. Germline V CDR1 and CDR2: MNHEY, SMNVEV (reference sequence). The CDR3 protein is CASSLTLNKQREAFF.

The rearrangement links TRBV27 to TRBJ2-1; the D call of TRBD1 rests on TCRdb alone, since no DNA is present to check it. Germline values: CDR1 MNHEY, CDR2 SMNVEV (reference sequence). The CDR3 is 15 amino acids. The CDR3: CASSPWTGAPHEQFF.

CDR3 amino acids: CASRTLRGGGYGYTF. The rearrangement joins TRBV4-2 to TRBJ1-2; TCRdb's assignment of TRBD1 cannot be checked, as there is no DNA. The CDR3 sequence is 15 residues long. Germline CDR1 is LGHNA and CDR2 is YNFKEQ.

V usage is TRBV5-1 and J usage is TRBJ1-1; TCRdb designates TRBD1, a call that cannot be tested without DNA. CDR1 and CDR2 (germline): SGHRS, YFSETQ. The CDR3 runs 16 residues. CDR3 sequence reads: CASSRGTGGSNTEAFF.

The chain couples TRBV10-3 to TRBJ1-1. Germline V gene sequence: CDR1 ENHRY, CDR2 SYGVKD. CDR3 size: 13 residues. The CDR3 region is CAISEHGQLKAFF.

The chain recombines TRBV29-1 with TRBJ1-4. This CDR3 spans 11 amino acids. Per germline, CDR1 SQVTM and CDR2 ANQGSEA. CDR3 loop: CTVATNEKLFF.

The CDR3 protein is CSARAVAGANVLTF. This sequence joins TRBV20-1 and TRBJ2-6. Germline values: CDR1 DFQATT, CDR2 SNEGSKA (reference sequence). This CDR3 has 14 residues.

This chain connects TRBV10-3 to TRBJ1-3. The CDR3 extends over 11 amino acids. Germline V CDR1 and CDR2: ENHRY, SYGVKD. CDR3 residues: CAISDGNTIYF.

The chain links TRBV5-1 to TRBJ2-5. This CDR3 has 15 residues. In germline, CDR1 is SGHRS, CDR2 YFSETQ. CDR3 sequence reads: CASSETLIGRETQYF. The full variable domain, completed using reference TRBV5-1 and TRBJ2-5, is KAGVTQTPRYLIKTRGQQVTLSCSPISGHRSVSWYQQTPGQGLQFLFEYFSETQRNKGNFPGRFSGRQFSNSRSEMNVSTLELGDSALYLCASSETLIGRETQYFGPGTRLLVL.

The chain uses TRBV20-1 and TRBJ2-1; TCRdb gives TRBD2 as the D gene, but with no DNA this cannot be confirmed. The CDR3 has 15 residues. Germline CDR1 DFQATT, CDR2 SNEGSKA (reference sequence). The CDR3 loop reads CSASMSSGRGDEQFF.

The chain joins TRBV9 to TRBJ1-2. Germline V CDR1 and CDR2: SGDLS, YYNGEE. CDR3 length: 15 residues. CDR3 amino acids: CASSVVASKNYGYTF.

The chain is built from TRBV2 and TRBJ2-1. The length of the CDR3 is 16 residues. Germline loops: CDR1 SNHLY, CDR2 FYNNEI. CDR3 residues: CASSVTPGGSYNEQFF.

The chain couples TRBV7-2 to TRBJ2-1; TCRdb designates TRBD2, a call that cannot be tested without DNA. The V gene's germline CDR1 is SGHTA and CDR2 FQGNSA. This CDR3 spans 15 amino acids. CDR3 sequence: CASSLTGTRFREQFF.

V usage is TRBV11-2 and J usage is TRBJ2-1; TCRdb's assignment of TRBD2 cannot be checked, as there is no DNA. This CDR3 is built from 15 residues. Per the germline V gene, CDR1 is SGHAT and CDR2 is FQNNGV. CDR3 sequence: CASSARLAGGNEQFF. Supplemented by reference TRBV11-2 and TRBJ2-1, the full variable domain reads EAGVAQSPRYKIIEKRQSVAFWCNPISGHATLYWYQQILGQGPKLLIQFQNNGVVDDSQLPKDRFSAERLKGVDSTLKIQPAKLEDSAVYLCASSARLAGGNEQFFGPGTRLTVL.

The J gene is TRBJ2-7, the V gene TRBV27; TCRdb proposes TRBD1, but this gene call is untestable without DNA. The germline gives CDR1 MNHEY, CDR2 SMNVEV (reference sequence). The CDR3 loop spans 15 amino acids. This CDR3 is CASSHEGQGSYEQYF.